This T cell receptor (beta chain) is drawn from a study of PD-L1 blockade in urothelial cancer (TCRdb year 2017). Background for the entire study: Every patient began therapy around 2014 and was given atezolizumab 1,200 mg intravenously every 3 weeks. An ECOG performance status of 0 or 1 was recorded for the patients, and 0 to 3 prior chemotherapy regimens had been received by the patients. Pretreatment tumor samples and matched peripheral blood, collected serially before and after atezolizumab treatment, underwent TCR sequencing. Twenty-nine patients had pretreatment blood TCR-seq, about 25 had at least one posttreatment blood collection, and about 25 had tumor TCR-seq. The study was an exploratory multi-omic analysis of somatic, immune and clinical correlates of response to PD-L1 blockade with atezolizumab in urothelial cancer. In the same patients, pretreatment tumors underwent whole exome sequencing and RNA sequencing in addition to TCR sequencing. Durable clinical benefit was defined as a progression-free survival longer than 6 months, and TCR features were additionally tested against progression-free survival and overall survival. Blood samples were analyzed at two time points: 3 weeks after treatment start (second dose) and 6 weeks after treatment start. About 90% of the roughly 30 patients were identified as males with urothelial cancer of bladder origin, and a prior smoking history was reported by 18 of 29 patients. Blood samples gave a median of around 130,000 T cells and approximately 81,000 unique TCRs, with a median clonality of 0.080. Roughly 10 patients achieved durable clinical benefit and some 21 did not. Results and caveats for the whole study, not just this receptor: Because the sample size was small (n of about 29) and many exploratory analyses were performed, the results are intended to be hypothesis-generating. At 3 weeks after the start of treatment, tumor-associated TCR clones in peripheral blood had expanded more in patients with durable benefit (n ≈ 24, p = 0.022). A pretreatment peripheral blood TCR clonality below the median was linked to improved progression-free and overall survival.

Per the publication, the time point label means: pretreatment peripheral blood. A total of 25 to 30 patients with locally advanced or metastatic urothelial carcinoma, treated at Memorial Sloan Kettering on a trial protocol, made up the cohort. Peripheral blood mononuclear cells were collected from each patient pretreatment and during treatment, giving between 1 and 8 total time points per patient. The Qiagen DNeasy Blood extraction kit was used to purify genomic DNA from total PBMCs and from tumor samples. Collected pretreatment and during treatment, PBMCs were isolated and stored as previously described. Synthetic TCR analog templates were spiked into each PCR so that absolute template abundance could be estimated from read counts. Using the immunoSEQ assay, TCRbeta CDR3 regions were amplified from genomic DNA with bias-controlled V and J gene primers. Sequencing of rearranged TCRbeta segments was done at approximately 20X coverage. The study's processing was this. Clustering was used to correct sequencing errors, and CDR3s were annotated against IMGT to assign V, D and J genes. Out-of-frame and stop-codon sequences were excluded, and only productive TCRbeta rearrangements were used in downstream analyses. Clonality was calculated as one minus the Shannon entropy normalized by the log of the number of unique productive sequences. Clones differing between time points or between blood and tumor were identified using Fisher's exact test with Benjamini-Hochberg correction, with an adjusted p below 0.01 applied as the threshold. This immuneACCESS table, as held by TCRdb, lists in-frame sequences with V and J called but not all clones. Of the missing ones, under half trace to an unresolved V gene in checked studies; the others have no known cause. That table is the source of V, J and clone size, and D and trimming were worked out from the DNA. In this sample the table shows 65,000 to 80,000 clones, almost 90% of which occur a single time. 4.5% of the sample is in the top ten clones.

As regards this clone: Its binding antigen is unknown. The input lacks base qualities; no much larger clone sits a single base away.

This clonotype originated in a man between 65 and 85 years old with urothelial cancer. The starting material was PBMCs, obtained around atezolizumab (anti-PD-L1) treatment.

The sequenced DNA: TGTGCCAGCTCGTCTGGGGGCTACACCGGGGAGCTGTTTTTT. It codes for CASSSGGYTGELFF. This sequence uses TRBV18 and TRBJ2-2; TRBD1 is a possible D gene, resting on 6 matching bases. Trimming costs V 6 bases and J 3 bases, and their ends lie 11 bases apart. The CDR3 holds 14 amino acids from the cysteine to the phenylalanine. The entry retains the CDR3 DNA only, 42 bases that are in frame from base 1. The germline V gene encodes CDR1 KGHSH and CDR2 LQKENI.